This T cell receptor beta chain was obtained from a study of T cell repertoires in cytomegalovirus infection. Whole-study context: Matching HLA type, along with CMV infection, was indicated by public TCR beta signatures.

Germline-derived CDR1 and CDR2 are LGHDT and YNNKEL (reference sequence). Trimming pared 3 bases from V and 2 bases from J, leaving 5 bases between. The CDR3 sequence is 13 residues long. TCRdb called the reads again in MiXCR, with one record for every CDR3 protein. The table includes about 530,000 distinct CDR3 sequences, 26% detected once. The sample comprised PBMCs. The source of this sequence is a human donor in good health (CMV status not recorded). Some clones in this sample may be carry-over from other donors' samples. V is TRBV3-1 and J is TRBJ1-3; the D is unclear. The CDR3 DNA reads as TGTGCCAGCAGCCAGGCGGCTGGAAACACCATATATTTT. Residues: CASSQAAGNTIYF.